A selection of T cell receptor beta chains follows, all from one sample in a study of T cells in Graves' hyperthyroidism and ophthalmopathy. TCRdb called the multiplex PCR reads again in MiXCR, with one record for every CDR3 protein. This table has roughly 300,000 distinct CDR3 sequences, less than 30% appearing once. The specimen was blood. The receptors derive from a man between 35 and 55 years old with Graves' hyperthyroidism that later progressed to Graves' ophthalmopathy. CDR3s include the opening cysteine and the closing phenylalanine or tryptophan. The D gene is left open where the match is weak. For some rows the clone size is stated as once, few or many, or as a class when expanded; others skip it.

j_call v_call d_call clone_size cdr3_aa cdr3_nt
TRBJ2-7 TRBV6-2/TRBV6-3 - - CASSGSGTASYEQYF TGTGCCAGCAGCGGGTCCGGGACCGCCTCCTACGAGCAGTACTTC
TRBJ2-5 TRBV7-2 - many CASSSRVGWTQYF TGTGCCAGCAGCAGCCGGGTCGGATGGACCCAGTACTTC
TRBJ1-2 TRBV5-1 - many CASSLSGAYGYTF TGCGCCAGCAGCTTGTCAGGGGCCTATGGCTACACCTTC
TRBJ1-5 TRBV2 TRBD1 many CASSEHRGPNQPQHF TGTGCCAGCAGTGAACACAGGGGGCCTAATCAGCCCCAGCATTTT
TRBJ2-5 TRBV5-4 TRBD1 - CASSLPGTGQETQYF TGTGCCAGCAGCTTACCAGGGACAGGGCAAGAGACCCAGTACTTC
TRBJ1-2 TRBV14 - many CASSQGGVYGYTF TGTGCCAGCAGCCAAGGAGGAGTCTATGGCTACACCTTC
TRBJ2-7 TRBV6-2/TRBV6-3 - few CASSIEGYEQYF TGTGCCAGCAGTATTGAAGGCTACGAGCAGTACTTC
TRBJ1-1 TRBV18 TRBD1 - CASSPGQGRTEAFF TGTGCCAGCTCACCGGGACAGGGCCGGACTGAAGCTTTCTTT
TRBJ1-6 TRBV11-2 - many CASSLQFQGSSPLHF TGTGCCAGCAGCTTACAATTTCAGGGATCTTCACCCCTCCACTTT
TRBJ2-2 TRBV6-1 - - CASSTGQRELFF TGTGCCAGCAGTACCGGACAGAGGGAGCTGTTTTTT
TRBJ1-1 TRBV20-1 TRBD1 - CSATQGVSATEAFF TGCAGTGCTACACAGGGGGTATCTGCCACTGAAGCTTTCTTT
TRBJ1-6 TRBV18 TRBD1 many CASSRGQRDSPLHF TGTGCCAGCTCTCGGGGACAGCGTGATTCACCCCTCCACTTT
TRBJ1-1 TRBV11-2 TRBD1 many CASSFRTGVVTEAFF TGTGCCAGCAGCTTCCGGACAGGGGTAGTCACTGAAGCTTTCTTT
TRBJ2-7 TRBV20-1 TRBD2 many CSASGLAGDNEQYF TGCAGTGCTAGCGGACTAGCGGGAGATAATGAGCAGTACTTC
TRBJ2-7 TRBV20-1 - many CSARDLGGSSYEQYF TGCAGTGCTAGAGACCTAGGAGGGAGCTCCTACGAGCAGTACTTC
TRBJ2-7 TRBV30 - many CAWSRQGIGEQYF TGTGCCTGGAGTCGGCAGGGAATAGGCGAGCAGTACTTC